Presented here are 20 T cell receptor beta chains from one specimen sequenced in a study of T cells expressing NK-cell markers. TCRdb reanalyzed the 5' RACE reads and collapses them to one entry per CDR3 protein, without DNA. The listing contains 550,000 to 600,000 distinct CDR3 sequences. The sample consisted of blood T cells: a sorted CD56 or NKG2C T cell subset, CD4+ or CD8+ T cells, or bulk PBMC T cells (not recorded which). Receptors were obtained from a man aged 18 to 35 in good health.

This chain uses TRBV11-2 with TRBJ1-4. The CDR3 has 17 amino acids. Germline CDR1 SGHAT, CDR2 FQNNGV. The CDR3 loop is CASSLDMAAATNEKLFF.

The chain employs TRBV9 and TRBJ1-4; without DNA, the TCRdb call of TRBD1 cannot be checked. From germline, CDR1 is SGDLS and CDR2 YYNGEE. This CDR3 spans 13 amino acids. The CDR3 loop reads CASSEGSGEKLFF.

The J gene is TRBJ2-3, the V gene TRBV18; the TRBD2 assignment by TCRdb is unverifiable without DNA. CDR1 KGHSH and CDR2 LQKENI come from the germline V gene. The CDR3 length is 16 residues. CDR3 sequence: CASSPISGSTPDTQYF.

The chain's CDR3 is CASSWGAGSPLHF. This sequence joins TRBV12-3 or TRBV12-4 and TRBJ1-6; the D call from TCRdb, TRBD1, cannot be confirmed without DNA. The length of the CDR3 is 13 residues.

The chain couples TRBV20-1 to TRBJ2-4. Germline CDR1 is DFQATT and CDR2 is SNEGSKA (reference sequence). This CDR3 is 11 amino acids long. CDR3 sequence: CSARDRVTQYF.

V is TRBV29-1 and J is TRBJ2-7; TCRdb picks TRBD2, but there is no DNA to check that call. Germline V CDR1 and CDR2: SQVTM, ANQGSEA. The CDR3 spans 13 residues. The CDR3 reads CSVDGSGSYEQYF.

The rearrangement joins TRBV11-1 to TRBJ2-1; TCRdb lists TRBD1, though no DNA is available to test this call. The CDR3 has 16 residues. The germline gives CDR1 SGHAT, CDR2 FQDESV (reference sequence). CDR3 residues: CASTGKRGMWSGEQFF.

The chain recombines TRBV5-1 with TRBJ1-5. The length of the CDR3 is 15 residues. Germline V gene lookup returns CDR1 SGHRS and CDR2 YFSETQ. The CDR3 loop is CASSFDGGPNQPQHF.

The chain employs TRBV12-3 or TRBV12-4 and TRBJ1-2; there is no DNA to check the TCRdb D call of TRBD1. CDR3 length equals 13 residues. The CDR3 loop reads CAIGIGTVYGYTF.

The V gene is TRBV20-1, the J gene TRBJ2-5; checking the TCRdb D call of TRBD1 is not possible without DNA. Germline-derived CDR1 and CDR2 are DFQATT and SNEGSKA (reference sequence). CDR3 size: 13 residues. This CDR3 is CSASRTVGETQYF.

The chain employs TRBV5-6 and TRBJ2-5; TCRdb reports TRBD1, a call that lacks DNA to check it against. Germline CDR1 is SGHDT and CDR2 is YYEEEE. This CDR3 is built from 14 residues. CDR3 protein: CASSGRLVGETQYF.

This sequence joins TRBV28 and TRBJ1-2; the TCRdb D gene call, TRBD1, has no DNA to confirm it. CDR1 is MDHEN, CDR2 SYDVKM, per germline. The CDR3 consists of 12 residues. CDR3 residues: CASSPRGSGYTF.

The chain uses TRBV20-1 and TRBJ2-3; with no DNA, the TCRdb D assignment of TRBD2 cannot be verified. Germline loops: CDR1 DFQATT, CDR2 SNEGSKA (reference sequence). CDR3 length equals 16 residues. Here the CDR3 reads CSARGLAGYGADTQYF.

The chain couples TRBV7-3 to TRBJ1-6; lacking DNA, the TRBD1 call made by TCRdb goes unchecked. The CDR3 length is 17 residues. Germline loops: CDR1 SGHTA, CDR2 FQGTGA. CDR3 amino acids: CASSLTAAPSYNSPLHF.

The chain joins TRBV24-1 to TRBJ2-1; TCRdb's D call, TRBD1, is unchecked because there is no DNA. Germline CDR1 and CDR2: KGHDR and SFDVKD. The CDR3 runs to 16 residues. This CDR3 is CATSDRVTPGYNEQFF.

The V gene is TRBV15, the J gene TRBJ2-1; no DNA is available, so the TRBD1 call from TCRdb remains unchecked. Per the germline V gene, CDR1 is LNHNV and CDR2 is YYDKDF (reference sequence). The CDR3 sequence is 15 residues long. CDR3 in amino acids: CATSRPSSARGGQFF. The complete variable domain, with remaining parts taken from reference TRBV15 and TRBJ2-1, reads DAMVIQNPRYQVTQFGKPVTLSCSQTLNHNVMYWYQQKSSQAPKLLFHYYDKDFNNEADTPDNFQSRRPNTSFCFLDIRSPGLGDTAMYLCATSRPSSARGGQFFGPGTRLTVL.

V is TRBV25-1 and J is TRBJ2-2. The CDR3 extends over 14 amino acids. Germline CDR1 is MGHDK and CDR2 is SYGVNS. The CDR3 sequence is CASSETVGNRELFF. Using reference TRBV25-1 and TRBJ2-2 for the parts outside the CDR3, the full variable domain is EADIYQTPRYLVIGTGKKITLECSQTMGHDKMYWYQQDPGMELHLIHYSYGVNSTEKGDLSSESTVSRIRTEHFPLTLESARPSHTSQYLCASSETVGNRELFFGEGSRLTVL.

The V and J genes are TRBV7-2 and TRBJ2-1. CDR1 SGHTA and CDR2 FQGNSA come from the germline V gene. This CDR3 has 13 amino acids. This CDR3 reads CASSLPLASEQFF.

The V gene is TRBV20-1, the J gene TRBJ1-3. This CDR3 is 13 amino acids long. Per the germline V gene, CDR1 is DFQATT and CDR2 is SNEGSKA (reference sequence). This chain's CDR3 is CSARVGSGNTIYF.

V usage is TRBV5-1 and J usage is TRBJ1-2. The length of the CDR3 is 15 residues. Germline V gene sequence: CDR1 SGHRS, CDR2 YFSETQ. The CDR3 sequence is CASSNVGPPRAGYTF.